This T cell receptor beta chain was recorded in a study of T cell repertoires in cytomegalovirus infection. Study-level information: Indications of both CMV infection and matching HLA type were provided by public TCR beta signatures.

This clonotype has only a few counts. The antigen is not known. General study findings and limits: Adding up the frequency of public TCR beta families identified people who carried CMV plus the relevant HLA.

Germline CDR1 SGHTA, CDR2 FQGTGA. The CDR3 consists of 11 residues. Trimming took 3 bases from V and 10 from J, leaving 7 bases between them. TCRdb redid the calling of the reads with MiXCR, one entry per CDR3 protein. The data contain 60,000 to 80,000 distinct CDR3 sequences, 20% to 25% of them singletons. The sequences come from CD8+ T cells from cultured PBMCs, collected from culture after CMV antigen stimulation. The chain carries TRBV7-3 and TRBJ1-5; no firm D call. The receptor's source is a human donor in good health (CMV status not recorded). Some clones in this sample may be carry-over from other donors' samples. The CDR3 sequence: CASSFGGPQHF. The CDR3 bases are TGTGCCAGCAGCTTTGGCGGACCCCAGCATTTT.